Each of the 10 T cell receptor beta chains below was sequenced from the same sample in a study of T cell responses to AZD1222 COVID-19 vaccine. Libraries were prepared by immunoSEQ multiplex PCR; TCRdb keeps only in-frame clonotypes and omits some of them. The profile shows about 99,000 clones, roughly 91% of them singletons. Sequences were derived from peripheral blood, sampled on day 0 of AZD1222 vaccination. These receptors all stem from an adult in good health.

This sequence joins TRBV5-1 and TRBJ2-3, with D possibly TRBD1 on 6 matching bases. The CDR3 is 16 amino acids. Germline V gene data show CDR1 as SGHRS and CDR2 as YFSETQ. Trimming took off 0 bases at V and 6 bases at J, with 17 bases between the two ends. The CDR3 here is CASSLGGIRGVDTQYF. The CDR3 DNA reads as TGCGCCAGCAGCTTGGGAGGAATCAGGGGAGTGGATACGCAGTATTTT.

The V call is TRBV11-1, the J call TRBJ1-2; weak D call: TRBD1 (5 bases). Trimming shortened V by 1 base and J by 10 bases, and 10 bases separated the two germline ends. The CDR3 is 12 amino acids. CDR1 and CDR2 from the germline V gene are SGHAT and FQDESV (reference sequence). The CDR3: CASSLGGRYYTF. DNA of the CDR3: TGTGCCAGCAGCTTAGGGGGCCGCTACTACACCTTC.

The chain uses TRBV30 and TRBJ1-5; D gene unclear. V lost 2 bases and J 0 bases, leaving 14 bases between the germline ends. This CDR3 has 16 amino acids. The germline gives CDR1 GTSNPN, CDR2 SVGIG (reference sequence). The DNA of the CDR3 is TGTGCCTGGAGTATTGGCTTAGTTTTTAGCAATCAGCCCCAGCATTTT. Its translation is CAWSIGLVFSNQPQHF.

There are a few counts of this clone. This rearrangement joins TRBV27 to TRBJ1-4, with D possibly matching TRBD1 (5 bases). Looked up from germline, CDR1 is MNHEY and CDR2 is SMNVEV (reference sequence). This CDR3 has 14 amino acids. V lost 2 bases and J 2 bases, leaving 6 bases between the germline ends. CDR3 residues: CASSLQGTNEKLFF. The CDR3 region has the DNA TGTGCCAGCAGTTTACAGGGCACTAATGAAAAACTGTTTTTT.

The chain employs TRBV5-1 and TRBJ2-1, with TRBD1 matching over 9 bases. CDR1 SGHRS and CDR2 YFSETQ come from the germline V gene. V dropped 2 bases and J dropped 3; count of bases not matched to a gene: 9. CDR3 length: 17 amino acids. This CDR3 reads CASSFPGTGPNYNEQFF. The DNA for the CDR3 is TGCGCCAGCAGCTTCCCCGGGACAGGGCCGAACTACAATGAGCAGTTCTTC.

The rearrangement uses TRBV24-1 and TRBJ2-2; 8 bases are shared with TRBD2. With 10 bases clipped from V and 6 bases from J, the junction kept 6 bases outside the gene matches. The CDR3 totals 13 residues. Germline V lookup: CDR1 KGHDR, CDR2 SFDVKD. CDR3 bases: TGTGCCACTAGTCGTAGCGGGGCCGGGGAGCTGTTTTTT. It translates to CATSRSGAGELFF.

CDR3 in DNA: TGTGCCATCAGTGAAGACAGTATCGGGACAGATACGCAGTATTTT. Residues: CAISEDSIGTDTQYF. This chain joins TRBV10-3 and TRBJ2-3, with TRBD1 as a possible D gene (5 bases). The germline CDR1 and CDR2 sequences are ENHRY and SYGVKD. CDR3 size: 15 residues. V was trimmed by 3 bases and J by 3 bases, leaving 13 bases between them.

The chain is built from TRBV6-6 and TRBJ2-3; 11 bases map to TRBD2. This CDR3 comprises 15 residues. Germline V gene lookup returns CDR1 MNHNY and CDR2 SVGAGI (reference sequence). V dropped 6 bases and J dropped 4; count of bases not matched to a gene: 6. The CDR3 DNA reads as TGTGCCAGCAGGTTAGCGGGGGGGCCGTCAGATACGCAGTATTTT. This translates into CASRLAGGPSDTQYF.

J is TRBJ1-2 and V is TRBV7-8; possibly TRBD1 for D (6 bases). This CDR3 is 14 amino acids long. V dropped 4 bases and J dropped 3 bases, with 12 bases sitting between them. Per germline, CDR1 SGHVS and CDR2 FQNEAQ. The CDR3 DNA reads as TGTGCCAGCAGCTGGAACAGGGAACACTATGGCTACACCTTC. This codes for CASSWNREHYGYTF.

CDR3 nucleotides: TGTGCCAGCAGTTTGCTTGCCGGGGGACAAGAGACCCAGTACTTC. The encoded protein is CASSLLAGGQETQYF. The chain carries TRBV28 and TRBJ2-5; D might be TRBD2 (6 bases). The CDR3 consists of 15 residues. Trimming removed 3 bases at V and 2 bases at J, with 13 bases between. The germline CDR1 and CDR2 sequences are MDHEN and SYDVKM.